The subject of this entry is one TCR beta chain. This record comes from a study of blood T cell repertoires in COVID-19. Enrollees, about 18 to 90 years old, lived in about two dozen US areas. The protocol was immunoSEQ multiplex PCR, while the TCRdb copy is restricted to in-frame clones and leaves out a portion. The sample consists of 200,000 to 250,000 clones, about nine tenths of them appearing once. V was pared by 7 bases and J by 5 bases, with 9 bases of the junction left unmatched. CDR3 length: 13 amino acids. Germline CDR1 SQVTM, CDR2 ANQGSEA. The genes are TRBV29-1 and TRBJ2-7, with 9 bases lining up with TRBD1. This TCR was recovered from a woman in her 30s with acute COVID-19. Sequencing was carried out using PBMCs or T cells enriched from blood (not recorded which). This chain's CDR3 is CSARGQGGHEQYF. The CDR3 bases are TGCAGCGCCAGGGGACAGGGAGGACACGAGCAGTACTTC.